The text below deals with one T cell receptor beta chain. The data belong to a study of shared T cell receptors in the human thymus. Profiling relied on immunoSEQ multiplex PCR, and the TCRdb table lists in-frame clones only, not all of them. The sample comprises 550,000 to 800,000 clones, 70% to 90% of which are singletons, and around 0.0094% rests with the top ten. Trimming at V came to 10 bases and at J to 0 bases, leaving 9 bases not matched to a gene. Germline V gene data show CDR1 as WSHSY and CDR2 as SAAADI. This CDR3 is 15 amino acids long. The same data also went into a second study, on human thymus T cells. According to that study: Donation came from healthy Finnish infants having corrective surgery for congenital heart defects.

This clonotype was sampled from a girl under two years old with a congenital heart defect. The sequencing sample was made of thymocytes. This sequence joins TRBV10-2 and TRBJ1-5; 7 nucleotides match TRBD1. CDR3 in DNA: TGCGCCAACGGGGGACAGCTCTATAGCAATCAGCCCCAGCATTTT. Translating gives CANGGQLYSNQPQHF.